Presented here are 11 T cell receptor beta chains from one specimen sequenced in a study of shared clonotypes between healthy human individuals. Naive-designated CD8 cells lacked CD45RO, were positively enriched for CCR7, and omitted terminally differentiated effector memory CD45RA+ cells. TCRdb's copy holds only in-frame clones and misses some; the assay was immunoSEQ multiplex PCR. The data hold about 820,000 clones, with nearly 95% observed a single time. Material: naive CD8+ T cells sorted from blood. These receptor sequences come from a man aged 25-45 years in good health.

In its sample, this clone was seen once. The genes are TRBV9 and TRBJ2-5, with TRBD1 identical over 8 bases. In germline, CDR1 is SGDLS, CDR2 YYNGEE. V shed 4 bases, J shed 5 bases, and the junction held 13 bases outside the gene matches. CDR3 length equals 16 residues. The CDR3 spells CASSPRGTGGLETQYF. CDR3 DNA sequence: TGTGCCAGCAGCCCAAGAGGGACAGGCGGTCTCGAGACCCAGTACTTC.

This chain uses TRBV7-9 with TRBJ1-1; D is uncertain. CDR1 and CDR2 from the germline V gene are SEHNR and FQNEAQ (reference sequence). V dropped 5 bases and J dropped 1 base, with 8 bases sitting between them. The CDR3 has 13 residues. The CDR3 reads CASSDDRNTEAFF. CDR3 DNA sequence: TGTGCCAGCAGCGACGACCGGAACACTGAAGCTTTCTTT.

V gene TRBV7-9 combines with J gene TRBJ2-2, with D possibly being TRBD2 (6 bases). Germline CDR1 is SEHNR and CDR2 is FQNEAQ (reference sequence). The germline V and J ends were trimmed by 4 bases and 7 bases, with 10 bases remaining between them. The CDR3 spans 13 residues. CDR3 in amino acids: CASSWRDLGELFF. DNA of the CDR3: TGTGCCAGCAGCTGGCGGGATCTCGGGGAGCTGTTTTTT.

The CDR3 region has the DNA TGCGCCAGCAGCCAAGGAAGAGGCAGGGGGGCGGTGAACACTGAAGCTTTCTTT. Amino acids: CASSQGRGRGAVNTEAFF. V usage is TRBV4-3 and J usage is TRBJ1-1, with 7 bases identical to TRBD1. Germline V CDR1 and CDR2: LGHNA, YSLEER. The CDR3 runs to 18 residues. The trim removed 1 base at V and 0 bases at J, leaving 11 bases unmatched.

The chain recombines TRBV5-1 with TRBJ2-7, with D possibly matching TRBD2 (6 bases). The CDR3 totals 13 residues. The V gene's germline CDR1 is SGHRS and CDR2 YFSETQ. V shed 2 bases and J shed 4 bases, with 10 bases lying between them. The CDR3 sequence is CASSFGTRYEQYF. The DNA for the CDR3 is TGCGCCAGCAGCTTCGGGACTCGGTACGAGCAGTACTTC.

This clone was found a few times. The rearrangement uses TRBV10-1 and TRBJ2-7; no definite D call. V gave up 0 bases and J gave up 2 bases, with 8 bases separating them. Per the germline V gene, CDR1 is WNHNN and CDR2 is SYGVQD (reference sequence). The CDR3 totals 14 residues. CDR3 region: CASSESDGAYEQYF. CDR3 DNA: TGCGCCAGCAGTGAGTCGGACGGCGCCTACGAGCAGTACTTC.

This clone has more than one count but fewer than ten. CDR3 sequence reads: CASSQFGRGDAKNIQYF. CDR3 nucleotides: TGTGCCAGCAGCCAATTCGGGCGGGGAGATGCCAAAAACATTCAGTACTTC. The chain combines TRBV14 with TRBJ2-4; TRBD2 is a possible D gene (6 bases). V gave up 2 bases and J gave up 1 base, with 15 bases separating them. Germline values: CDR1 SGHDN, CDR2 FVKESK. The CDR3 runs to 17 residues.

The chain recombines TRBV4-1 with TRBJ2-1; the D call may be TRBD1 or TRBD2 (6 bases each). The V gene lost 4 bases and the J gene lost 4 bases, with 17 bases spanning the gap. The CDR3 has 16 residues. Germline V gene lookup returns CDR1 MGHRA and CDR2 YSYEKL. DNA for the CDR3: TGCGCCAGCAGCCCAGGACACTTAGGGGGGTACAATGAGCAGTTCTTC. Residues: CASSPGHLGGYNEQFF.

This clone came up once. V and J are TRBV6-6 and TRBJ1-1; D call uncertain. Between the trimmed V and J ends, which lost 5 bases and 5 bases, there was a span of 6 bases. This CDR3 comprises 11 residues. CDR1 and CDR2 from the germline V gene are MNHNY and SVGAGI (reference sequence). DNA of the CDR3: TGTGCCAGCAGTGACGGAACTGAAGCTTTCTTT. Encoded protein: CASSDGTEAFF.

The chain uses TRBV7-9 and TRBJ1-3, with D perhaps TRBD1 (5 bases). From germline, CDR1 is SEHNR and CDR2 FQNEAQ (reference sequence). Between the trimmed V and J ends, which lost 0 bases and 4 bases, there was a span of 7 bases. CDR3 length: 14 residues. This chain's CDR3 is CASSLAWDGNTIYF. The CDR3 DNA is TGTGCCAGCAGCTTAGCCTGGGACGGAAACACCATATATTTT.

The chain couples TRBV7-8 to TRBJ2-3, with 12 bases that match TRBD2. V lost 9 bases, J lost 3 bases, and 7 bases stayed unmatched. The CDR3 contains 15 residues. CDR1 SGHVS and CDR2 FQNEAQ come from the germline V gene. The CDR3 loop is CASDPTSGRTDTQYF. DNA for the CDR3: TGTGCCAGTGACCCCACTAGCGGGAGGACAGATACGCAGTATTTT.